This T cell receptor (beta chain) was documented in a study of T cell changes during pregnancy in multiple sclerosis (dated by TCRdb to between 2018 and 2020). Looking at the study overall: In women with multiple sclerosis, the researchers looked at how the T cell repertoire shifted as pregnancy progressed.

For this clone: It has no known antigen specificity. Base qualities are not provided; no much larger clone lies one nucleotide away.

Receptor libraries were prepared by the immunoSEQ multiplex PCR assay. The source is immuneACCESS, and TCRdb retained only in-frame sequences with V and J called. Part of the clones is not carried over; for the studies checked, unresolved V genes explain less than half of this, and the remainder is unexplained. Present in this sample are 30,000 to 40,000 clones, 90% to 95% of which were seen just once. Jointly, the top ten make up 2.5% to 3% of the sample. From the germline V gene (reference sequence), CDR1 is SEHNR and CDR2 is FQNEAQ. The CDR3 starts with the cysteine, ends with the phenylalanine, and has 12 residues. Only CDR3 DNA remains: 36 bases, in frame from the first base. V is shortened by 0 bases, J by 7 bases, and the region joining them spans 3 bases.

Sequencing used CD4+ T cells from peripheral blood mononuclear cells, obtained in the third trimester of pregnancy. The V gene is TRBV7-9 and the J gene is TRBJ2-2, with an unclear D gene assignment. The clonotype comes from a female donor in good health, enrolled as a control in a pregnancy study. The CDR3: CASSLAYGELFF. The nucleotides are TGTGCCAGCAGCTTAGCGTACGGGGAGCTGTTTTTT.